The clone carrying this T cell receptor (beta chain) was counted only a few times. Template switching introduced a universal primer site, and the cDNA bore unique molecular identifiers. TCRdb fed the 5' RACE reads into MiXCR, producing one record per CDR3 protein. The sample records 450,000 or so distinct CDR3 sequences, about 24% being singletons. The sample belongs to a study of identical twins. Every sampled donor was Caucasian and healthy. This sample also belongs to another study, concerning T cells expressing NK-cell markers. This second study notes: Cells sorted as CD3+CD56+NKG2C+, CD3+CD56+NKG2C- and CD3+CD56-NKG2C+ T cells supplied the TCR beta repertoires. As a fraction of CD8+ T cells, dominant NKG2C+ clonotypes reached about 1.0-7.0% in 5 or 6 donors.

The TCR was taken from a woman aged 18-29 years in good health. The sample taken for sequencing was CD4+ T cells sorted from blood.

CDR3 DNA sequence: TGTGCCAGCAGTGAATCGGGGACAGTCAACTCCTACGAGCAGTACTTC. It yields the protein CASSESGTVNSYEQYF. The gene calls are TRBV6-1 and TRBJ2-7, with TRBD1 matching over 7 bases. Germline V gene data show CDR1 as MNHNS and CDR2 as SASEGT. This CDR3 has 16 residues. After removal of 2 bases from V and 0 bases from J, the junction contained 7 bases not matched to a gene.